The 25 T cell receptor beta chains below all came from one sample that was sequenced in a study of cytomegalovirus exposure and HLA in healthy donors (dated by TCRdb to the late 2010s). The library came from the immunoSEQ multiplex PCR assay. For the multiplex PCR, a mixture combining 60 forward primers for TCR Vbeta segments and 13 reverse primers for TCR Jbeta segments was used. Not all clones reach the TCRdb copy of this immuneACCESS table, which keeps in-frame sequences only. Checked studies attribute under half of the gap to unresolved V genes and leave the rest unexplained. Across this sample there are a few hundred thousand clones, with around nine tenths seen only once. Of the sample, 1.7% falls within the top ten clones. Sequencing was carried out using PBMCs. These receptors were taken from a girl aged 2-9 years in good health and CMV-seronegative.

The V gene is TRBV7-8, the J gene TRBJ1-5; a possible D gene is TRBD1 (5 bases). CDR3 length: 13 residues. The germline V gene encodes CDR1 SGHVS and CDR2 FQNEAQ. V was pared by 6 bases and J by 1 base, with 7 bases between. In nucleotides, the CDR3 is TGTGCCAGCAGTGCAGGGAGCAATCAGCCCCAGCATTTT. Amino acids: CASSAGSNQPQHF.

The rearrangement uses TRBV5-1 and TRBJ1-1, with a tentative D call TRBD1 (5 bases). The CDR3 length is 14 residues. In germline, CDR1 is SGHRS, CDR2 YFSETQ. V lost 0 bases, J lost 3 bases, and 9 bases lay in between. The CDR3, as DNA: TGCGCCAGCAGCTTGGAGGGGAGGGACACTGAAGCTTTCTTT. Translation: CASSLEGRDTEAFF. The full variable domain, with the rest looked up from reference TRBV5-1 and TRBJ1-1, is KAGVTQTPRYLIKTRGQQVTLSCSPISGHRSVSWYQQTPGQGLQFLFEYFSETQRNKGNFPGRFSGRQFSNSRSEMNVSTLELGDSALYLCASSLEGRDTEAFFGQGTRLTVV.

The V gene is TRBV5-1, the J gene TRBJ2-1; D is unresolved. CDR1 and CDR2 from the germline V gene are SGHRS and YFSETQ. CDR3 length: 15 residues. Deletions cut 2 bases from V and 2 bases from J, with 11 bases between. The chain's CDR3 is CASSLALTAYNEQFF. CDR3 bases: TGCGCCAGCAGCTTAGCACTTACCGCCTACAATGAGCAGTTCTTC.

V gene TRBV5-1 combines with J gene TRBJ1-4; 11 nucleotides align to TRBD1. Trimming at V came to 4 bases and at J to 8 bases, leaving 4 bases not matched to a gene. The CDR3 is 14 amino acids. Germline V lookup: CDR1 SGHRS, CDR2 YFSETQ. CDR3 loop: CASSPGQGGEKLFF. As DNA, the CDR3 is TGCGCCAGCAGCCCGGGACAGGGGGGGGAAAAACTGTTTTTT. The full variable domain, with the rest looked up from reference TRBV5-1 and TRBJ1-4, is KAGVTQTPRYLIKTRGQQVTLSCSPISGHRSVSWYQQTPGQGLQFLFEYFSETQRNKGNFPGRFSGRQFSNSRSEMNVSTLELGDSALYLCASSPGQGGEKLFFGSGTQLSVL.

CDR3: CASSGHLLAGGTYEQYF. The CDR3 DNA follows: TGTGCCAGCAGTGGCCATCTTCTAGCGGGGGGGACCTACGAGCAGTACTTC. The rearrangement links TRBV2 to TRBJ2-7, with 12 bases matching TRBD2. J was trimmed by 2 bases and V by 4 bases; bases with no gene match: 9. The germline V gene encodes CDR1 SNHLY and CDR2 FYNNEI. The CDR3 has 17 amino acids.

V is TRBV5-1 and J is TRBJ1-2; 7 nucleotides line up with TRBD1. This CDR3 comprises 16 residues. CDR1 is SGHRS, CDR2 YFSETQ, per germline. V was clipped by 4 bases and J by 2 bases; unmatched bases: 11. CDR3 in DNA: TGCGCCAGCAGCCTGGGACAGCAATTATTAAACTATGGCTACACCTTC. This codes for CASSLGQQLLNYGYTF.

The rearrangement links TRBV27 to TRBJ1-1; a weak D match, TRBD1 (6 bases). The CDR3 is made up of 16 amino acids. Trimming removed 3 bases from V and 0 bases from J, with 14 bases in between. Germline V gene sequence: CDR1 MNHEY, CDR2 SMNVEV (reference sequence). The CDR3 loop reads CASSFRGMGVNTEAFF. The CDR3 DNA follows: TGTGCCAGCAGTTTTAGGGGGATGGGTGTGAACACTGAAGCTTTCTTT.

This chain links TRBV15 with TRBJ2-3; possible D gene TRBD2, 6 bases. CDR1 LNHNV and CDR2 YYDKDF come from the germline V gene (reference sequence). This CDR3 is 19 amino acids long. Between the trimmed V and J ends, which lost 5 bases and 0 bases, there was a span of 24 bases. CDR3 residues: CATSPRPWLRRASTDTQYF. In DNA, the CDR3 is TGTGCCACCAGCCCCCGTCCCTGGCTGAGGAGGGCTAGCACAGATACGCAGTATTTT.

The rearrangement uses TRBV6-5 and TRBJ2-1; 10 bases are shared with TRBD2. CDR3 length equals 15 residues. Germline CDR1 MNHEY, CDR2 SVGAGI. Unmatched junction bases numbered 0, after V lost 4 bases and J lost 0 bases. The DNA of the CDR3 is TGTGCCAGCAGTTCTAGCGGGAGCTCCTACAATGAGCAGTTCTTC. This sequence encodes CASSSSGSSYNEQFF.

The chain combines TRBV7-7 with TRBJ1-4; D is perhaps TRBD1 (6 bases). This CDR3 is 15 amino acids long. Germline V lookup: CDR1 SSHAT, CDR2 FNYEAQ (reference sequence). V was shortened by 4 bases and J by 7 bases, with 16 bases between the two germline ends. In nucleotides, the CDR3 is TGTGCCAGCAGCTCCGGGCTTCAAGGGGGTGAAAAACTGTTTTTT. Protein sequence: CASSSGLQGGEKLFF.

The chain links TRBV6-1 to TRBJ1-1; 11 bases fit TRBD1. There are 14 residues in the CDR3. Germline CDR1 MNHNS, CDR2 SASEGT. After removal of 6 bases from V and 5 bases from J, the junction contained 5 bases not matched to a gene. CDR3 sequence: CASRTGTGGTEAFF. CDR3 coding DNA: TGTGCCAGCAGGACCGGGACAGGGGGTACTGAAGCTTTCTTT.

The chain uses TRBV5-1 and TRBJ1-2; 7 positions match TRBD1. CDR1 SGHRS and CDR2 YFSETQ come from the germline V gene. The CDR3 has 14 amino acids. With 0 bases clipped from V and 8 bases from J, the junction kept 7 bases outside the gene matches. Written as DNA, the CDR3 is TGCGCCAGCAGCTTGGGAGGGGGCGGAGTAGGCTACACCTTC. Protein product: CASSLGGGGVGYTF.

The gene calls are TRBV27 and TRBJ2-3; 8 bases fit TRBD1. Germline trimming cut 5 bases from V and 1 base from J; bases unmatched to any gene: 5. From germline, CDR1 is MNHEY and CDR2 SMNVEV (reference sequence). This CDR3 spans 15 amino acids. The DNA of the CDR3 is TGTGCCAGCAGTGACAGGGGTAGTGGCACAGATACGCAGTATTTT. This sequence encodes CASSDRGSGTDTQYF.

The V call is TRBV7-9, the J call TRBJ1-1; 8 bases line up with TRBD1. CDR3 size: 14 residues. Trimming removed 4 bases from V and 3 bases from J; junction bases left unmatched: 4. CDR1 and CDR2 from the germline V gene are SEHNR and FQNEAQ (reference sequence). DNA for the CDR3: TGTGCCAGCAGCTCCTACAGGGGGTACACTGAAGCTTTCTTT. Encoded protein: CASSSYRGYTEAFF.

The V call is TRBV27, the J call TRBJ2-5, with TRBD2 as a possible D gene (6 bases). V was cut by 2 bases and J by 0 bases, with 7 bases left in between. Germline CDR1 reads MNHEY; CDR2 reads SMNVEV (reference sequence). The CDR3 runs 14 residues. The CDR3 loop reads CASSLGGYQETQYF. CDR3 sequence (DNA): TGTGCCAGCAGTTTAGGAGGGTACCAAGAGACCCAGTACTTC.

The gene calls are TRBV2 and TRBJ2-1; D is ambiguous. V dropped 7 bases and J dropped 0 bases, with 22 bases sitting between them. The length of the CDR3 is 18 residues. Looked up from germline, CDR1 is SNHLY and CDR2 is FYNNEI. CDR3 in amino acids: CASTPKAQRHVSYNEQFF. The CDR3, as DNA: TGTGCCAGCACTCCAAAGGCCCAGCGCCATGTCTCCTACAATGAGCAGTTCTTC.

This clone was counted a single time. V usage is TRBV11-2 and J usage is TRBJ2-1; TRBD2 agrees at 10 bases. This CDR3 is 15 amino acids long. Germline CDR1 is SGHAT and CDR2 is FQNNGV. The V gene end was trimmed by 5 bases and the J gene end by 4 bases; junction bases not matched to a gene: 5. CDR3 sequence (DNA): TGTGCCAGCAGCCCGGGACTAGCGCTTTACAATGAGCAGTTCTTC. Protein: CASSPGLALYNEQFF.

The CDR3 loop reads CASSTGTEETQYF. CDR3 sequence (DNA): TGTGCCAGCAGCACAGGGACAGAAGAGACCCAGTACTTC. This chain uses TRBV5-8 with TRBJ2-5, with 7 bases fitting TRBD1. The germline CDR1 and CDR2 sequences are SGHTS and YDEGEE. The CDR3 covers 13 residues. V was clipped by 4 bases and J by 3 bases; unmatched bases: 3.

The rearrangement uses TRBV5-6 and TRBJ2-2; D is unresolved. V gave up 4 bases and J gave up 5 bases, with 12 bases separating them. The CDR3 has 14 residues. The V gene's germline CDR1 is SGHDT and CDR2 YYEEEE. The CDR3 here is CASSGVAETGELFF. The CDR3 DNA reads TGTGCCAGCAGCGGAGTAGCAGAGACCGGGGAGCTGTTTTTT.

The chain couples TRBV19 to TRBJ2-1, with 10 bases lining up with TRBD2. The ends lost 3 bases at V and 4 bases at J; junction bases unmatched: 3. The CDR3 runs to 15 residues. Germline-derived CDR1 and CDR2 are LNHDA and SQIVND (reference sequence). CDR3 bases: TGTGCCAGTAGTATCGGGACTAGCGAATACAATGAGCAGTTCTTC. Amino acids: CASSIGTSEYNEQFF.

The chain recombines TRBV28 with TRBJ2-1; D is possibly TRBD1 (5 bases). Germline V gives CDR1 MDHEN, CDR2 SYDVKM. Trimming took 6 bases from V and 3 from J, leaving 15 bases between them. The CDR3 runs to 15 residues. CDR3 region: CASSLGPSVYNEQFF. For the CDR3, the DNA is TGTGCCAGCAGCTTGGGGCCTTCTGTCTACAATGAGCAGTTCTTC.

This rearrangement joins TRBV27 to TRBJ1-1; D remains ambiguous. The V end lost 5 bases, the J end lost 4 bases, and 14 bases lay between the germline ends. Germline V CDR1 and CDR2: MNHEY, SMNVEV (reference sequence). This CDR3 has 14 residues. The CDR3 sequence: CASSLGLMSTEAFF. In DNA form, the CDR3 reads TGTGCCAGCAGTCTGGGCCTCATGAGCACTGAAGCTTTCTTT.

J is TRBJ2-3 and V is TRBV10-3, with a tentative D call TRBD2 (6 bases). Trimming removed 8 bases at V and 0 bases at J, with 9 bases between. This CDR3 comprises 13 residues. Per the germline V gene, CDR1 is ENHRY and CDR2 is SYGVKD. The CDR3 reads CAILAGSTDTQYF. The CDR3, as DNA: TGTGCCATCTTGGCGGGGAGCACAGATACGCAGTATTTT.

The CDR3 here is CASSPTSGTGLETQYF. The CDR3 bases are TGTGCCAGCAGCCCTACCTCCGGGACAGGGCTAGAGACCCAGTACTTC. The rearrangement links TRBV27 to TRBJ2-5; TRBD1 agrees at 9 bases. With V trimmed by 6 bases and J by 4 bases, 12 bases remained unmatched. The CDR3 extends over 16 amino acids. CDR1 is MNHEY and CDR2 is SMNVEV in the germline V gene (reference sequence).

The table lists this clone with a few counts. The chain couples TRBV12-5 to TRBJ2-7; 12 bases are shared with TRBD2. With V trimmed by 5 bases and J by 3 bases, 2 bases remained unmatched. CDR1 LGHNT and CDR2 FRNRAP come from the germline V gene. CDR3 size: 14 residues. As DNA, the CDR3 is TGTGCTAGTGGTACGGGACTAGCGGGCTACGAGCAGTACTTC. This translates into CASGTGLAGYEQYF.